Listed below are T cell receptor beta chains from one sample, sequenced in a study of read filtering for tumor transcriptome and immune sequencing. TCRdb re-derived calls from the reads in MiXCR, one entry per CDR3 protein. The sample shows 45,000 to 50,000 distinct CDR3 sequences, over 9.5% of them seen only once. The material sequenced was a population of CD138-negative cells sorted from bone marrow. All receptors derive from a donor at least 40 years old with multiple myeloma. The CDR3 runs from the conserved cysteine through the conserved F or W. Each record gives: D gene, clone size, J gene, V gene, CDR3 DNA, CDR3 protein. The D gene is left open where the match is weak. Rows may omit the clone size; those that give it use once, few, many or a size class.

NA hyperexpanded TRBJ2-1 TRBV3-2 TGTGCCAGCAGCCAACTTGACGGCCCGTCCAATGAGCAGTTCTTC CASSQLDGPSNEQFF
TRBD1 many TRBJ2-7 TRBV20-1 TGCAGTGCCCCCGGGACAGGACCCTACGAGCAGTACTTC CSAPGTGPYEQYF
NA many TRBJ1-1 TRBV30 TGTGCCTGGAGTCCGGACAGCTCTGAAGCTTTCTTT CAWSPDSSEAFF
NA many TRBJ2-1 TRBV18 NA CASSKHFGNEQFF
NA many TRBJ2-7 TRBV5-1 TGCGCCAGCAGCCGGGACGAAGGGCGTGGCTACGAGCAGTACTTC CASSRDEGRGYEQYF
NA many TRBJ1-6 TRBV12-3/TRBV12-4 TGTGCCAGCAGTTTAGCAGTGGGCCTGCTCCACTTT CASSLAVGLLHF
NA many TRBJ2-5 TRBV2 TGTGCCAGCAGGAAAGGTGGGGAGACCCAGTACTTC CASRKGGETQYF
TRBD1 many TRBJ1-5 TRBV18 TGTGCCAGCTCACCGGACAGGACTCAGCCCCAGCATTTT CASSPDRTQPQHF
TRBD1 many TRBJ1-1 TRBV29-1 TGCAGCGGGGTTAGGGGGCTTAACACTGAAGCTTTCTTT CSGVRGLNTEAFF
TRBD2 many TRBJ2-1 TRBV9 TGTGCCAGCAGCGAGGACCCTAGCGGCTCCTACAATGAGCAGTTCTTC CASSEDPSGSYNEQFF
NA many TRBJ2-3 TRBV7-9 TGTGCCAGCAAGGGGCGAGGAGATACGCAGTATTTT CASKGRGDTQYF
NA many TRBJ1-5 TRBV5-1 TGCGCCAGCAGCTTGGGTTGGGGAGAGGGCAATCAGCCCCAGCATTTT CASSLGWGEGNQPQHF
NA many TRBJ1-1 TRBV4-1 TGCGCCAGCAGCCCCAGGGAGAACACTGAAGCTTTCTTT CASSPRENTEAFF
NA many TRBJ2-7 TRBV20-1 TGCAGTGCCAGGACTACCTCTGGCGAGCAGTACTTC CSARTTSGEQYF
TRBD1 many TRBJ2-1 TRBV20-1 TGCAGTGCTAGAGCCTGGGACAGGGGCTACAATGAGCAGCTCTTC CSARAWDRGYNEQLF
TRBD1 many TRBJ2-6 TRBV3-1 TGTGCCAGCACCCGAGCACAGGGGGCTGGGGCCAACGTCCTGACTTTC CASTRAQGAGANVLTF
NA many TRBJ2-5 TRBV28 TGTGCCAGCAGTTTAATGGAGACCCAGTACTTC CASSLMETQYF
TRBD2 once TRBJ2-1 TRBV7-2 TGTGCCAGCAGTTTAGCGGGGTCGGACTACAATGAGCAGTCCTTC CASSLAGSDYNEQSF
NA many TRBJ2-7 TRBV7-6 TGTGCCAGCAGCCCCTTAGGGCTGGGGGGCGAGCAGTACTTC CASSPLGLGGEQYF
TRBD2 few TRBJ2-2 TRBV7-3 TGTGCCAGCAGCTCGCCGGGACTAGCGGGAGATGCCGGGGAGCCGTTTTTT CASSSPGLAGDAGEPFF
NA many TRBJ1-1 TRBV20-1 TGCAGTGCTAGAGATGGTAGAACCCCGTCTAGAACTGAAGCTTTCTTT CSARDGRTPSRTEAFF
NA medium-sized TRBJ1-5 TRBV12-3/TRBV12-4 TGTGCCAGCAGCCGACAGGAGAATCAGCCCCAGCATTTT CASSRQENQPQHF
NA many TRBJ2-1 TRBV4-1 TGCGCCAGCAGCCAAGCGGACTCCTTCGTTGGCAATGAGCAGTTCTTC CASSQADSFVGNEQFF
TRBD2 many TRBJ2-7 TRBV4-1 TGCGCCAGCAGCCAGGGACTAGCGGGAGGGGGGGCCTACGAGCAGTACTTC CASSQGLAGGGAYEQYF
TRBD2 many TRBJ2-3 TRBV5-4 TGTGCCAGCAGCTTTGGGGCGGGAGGGCGCACAGATACGCAGTATTTT CASSFGAGGRTDTQYF
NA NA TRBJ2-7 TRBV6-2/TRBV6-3 TGTGCCAGCAGTTACGGGGTGATTCTTGTCTACGAGCAGTACTTC CASSYGVILVYEQYF
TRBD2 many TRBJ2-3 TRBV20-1 TGCAGTGCCGAGCGGGAGGACGGCACAGATACGCAGTATTTT CSAEREDGTDTQYF
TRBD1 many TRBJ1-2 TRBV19 TGTGCCAGTAGTCCACAGGGGGCGTATAACTATGGCTACACCTTC CASSPQGAYNYGYTF
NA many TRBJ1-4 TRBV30 TGTGCCTGGAGTGTTGAGGAAAAACTGTTTTTT CAWSVEEKLFF
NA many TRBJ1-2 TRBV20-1 TGCAGTGCTAGAAGGTTTTATGGCTACACCTTC CSARRFYGYTF
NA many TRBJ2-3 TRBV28 TGTGCCAGCAGTTTAAAGTGGCTAGGCAAATCCACAGATACGCAGTATTTT CASSLKWLGKSTDTQYF
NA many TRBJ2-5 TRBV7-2 TGTGCCAGCAGCTTAGCGCGGCAAGAGACCCAGTACTTC CASSLARQETQYF
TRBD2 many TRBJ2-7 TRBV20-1 TGCAGTGCTCCCTTTGAAGCGGGAGGGGGCGAGCAGTACTTC CSAPFEAGGGEQYF
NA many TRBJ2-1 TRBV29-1 TGCAGCGTTTACCGGGCCGCCCCACATGAGCAGTTCTTC CSVYRAAPHEQFF
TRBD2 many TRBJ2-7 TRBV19 TGTGCCAGTAGCTCGAGGACTAGCGGGAGGATCTACGAGCAGTACTTC CASSSRTSGRIYEQYF
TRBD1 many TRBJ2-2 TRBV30 TGTGCCTGGAGTGAAACAGGGGGCACCGGGGAGCTGTTTTTT CAWSETGGTGELFF
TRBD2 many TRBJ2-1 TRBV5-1 TGCGCCAGCAGCTTCACTAGCGGGAGTCTCAATGAGCAGTTCTTC CASSFTSGSLNEQFF
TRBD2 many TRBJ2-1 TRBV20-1 TGCAGTGCCCCGGGGGTAGCGGGGAACAATGAGCAGTTCTTC CSAPGVAGNNEQFF
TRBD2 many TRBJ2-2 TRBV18 TGTGCCAGCTCGCTCGGACTAGCGGGACTCGGGGAGCTGTTTTTT CASSLGLAGLGELFF
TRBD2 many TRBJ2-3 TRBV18 TGTGCCAGCTCACTTCCGGAGCGGGAAGGACCCAGGCAGTATTTT CASSLPEREGPRQYF
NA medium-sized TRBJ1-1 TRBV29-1 TGCAGCGTTGAATCCCGAATGAACACTGAAGCTTTCTTT CSVESRMNTEAFF
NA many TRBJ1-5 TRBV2 TGTGCCAGCAGTGATTCGACAATAAATCAGCCCCAGCATTTT CASSDSTINQPQHF
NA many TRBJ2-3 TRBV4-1 TGCGCCAGCAGCCAAGAGGGACTTTCGAGCACAGATACGCAGTATTTT CASSQEGLSSTDTQYF
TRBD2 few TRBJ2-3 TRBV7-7 TGTGCTAGCAGCCTCGGGACTAGTGCAGATACGCAGTATTTT CASSLGTSADTQYF
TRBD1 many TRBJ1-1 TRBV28 TGTGCCAGCAGTTCCGGGACAGGGGCTGCCGGTAGATTTAGAGCTTTCTTT CASSSGTGAAGRFRAFF
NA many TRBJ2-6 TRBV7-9 TGTGCCAGCAGTCGGGGCTCTGGGGCCAACGTCCTGACTTTC CASSRGSGANVLTF
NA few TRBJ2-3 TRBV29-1 TGCAGCGTTGAAGTCGGAGCTCTCAGTGGGACGCAGTATTTT CSVEVGALSGTQYF
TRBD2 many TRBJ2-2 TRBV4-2 TGTGCCAGCAGCTATAGCGGGAGTCGAACCGGGGAGCTGTTTTTT CASSYSGSRTGELFF
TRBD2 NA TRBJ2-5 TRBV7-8 TGTGCCAGCAGCTGGTGGGCGCAGACCGGGACTAGCGGGAGTTATGAGACCCAGTACTTC CASSWWAQTGTSGSYETQYF
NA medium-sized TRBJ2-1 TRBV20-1 TGCAGTGCTATGGGGAATGAGCAGTTCTTC CSAMGNEQFF
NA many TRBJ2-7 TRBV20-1 TGCAGTGCTTCCACGAAGGCGGCGGGAATAACCTACGAGCAGTACTTC CSASTKAAGITYEQYF
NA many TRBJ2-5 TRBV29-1 TGCAGCGTTGAAAAAATGGAGGGCGGAGAGACCCAGTACTTC CSVEKMEGGETQYF
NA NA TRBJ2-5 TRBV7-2 TGTGCCTGCAGCTCTACCCTTCGGGAGACCCAGTACTTC CACSSTLRETQYF